This passage covers 9 T cell receptor beta chains from one sample sequenced in a study of tumor-infiltrating lymphocytes in oesophageal squamous cell carcinoma. TCRdb re-called the PCR reads through MiXCR, storing one row per CDR3 protein. The sample records 9,500 to 13,000 distinct CDR3 sequences, under 65% being singletons. Sequenced input: esophageal tumor tissue. These receptor sequences come from a female donor with esophageal squamous cell carcinoma.

This chain links TRBV7-2 with TRBJ2-3; the D call may be TRBD1 or TRBD2 (6 bases each). From germline, CDR1 is SGHTA and CDR2 FQGNSA. This CDR3 comprises 14 residues. Between the trimmed V and J ends, which lost 7 bases and 0 bases, there was a span of 11 bases. This CDR3 reads CASMTGASTDTQYF. CDR3 DNA sequence: TGTGCCAGCATGACGGGGGCTAGCACAGATACGCAGTATTTT.

The chain employs TRBV12-3 or TRBV12-4 and TRBJ2-5, with 9 positions matching TRBD2. Near its end, the DNA agrees better with TRBJ2-1, so the J call may be wrong. The CDR3 covers 15 residues. The CDR3 coding sequence is TGTGCCAGCAGTTTATCGAGCGGGGGGTACGATGAGCAGTTCTTC. It translates to CASSLSSGGYDEQFF.

This chain connects TRBV7-6 to TRBJ2-5, with D possibly being TRBD2 (5 bases). V was shortened by 5 bases and J by 4 bases, with 8 bases between the two germline ends. The CDR3 sequence is 12 residues long. In germline, CDR1 is SGHVS, CDR2 FNYEAQ. CDR3 sequence: CASSRTRETQYF. As DNA, the CDR3 is TGTGCCAGCAGCCGGACTCGAGAGACCCAGTACTTC.

In DNA, the CDR3 is TGTGCCAGCAGTACCGGGGGGGCTGGGGATGAGCAGTTCTTC. Its protein product is CASSTGGAGDEQFF. J is TRBJ2-1 and V is TRBV11-2; TRBD2 agrees at 8 bases. The junction had 9 bases not matched to a gene; V was cut back by 6 bases and J by 8 bases. This CDR3 is 14 amino acids long. Germline-derived CDR1 and CDR2 are SGHAT and FQNNGV.

This clonotype was seen a single time. The chain uses TRBV7-2 and TRBJ1-1; no clear D gene. The DNA end lines up better with TRBJ2-7; the J call may be wrong. The CDR3 contains 14 residues. Germline V gene data show CDR1 as SGHTA and CDR2 as FQGNSA. The CDR3, as DNA: TGTGCCAGCAGCTTACCCAGTGAGGTCCGCGAGCAGTACTTC. The encoded protein is CASSLPSEVREQYF.

The chain employs TRBV7-2 and TRBJ2-7, with D possibly being TRBD2 (5 bases). Judging by the DNA end, TRBJ2-1 fits better; the J call may be wrong. The CDR3 contains 14 residues. CDR1 and CDR2 (germline): SGHTA, FQGNSA. CDR3: CASSLESGKNEQFF. DNA for the CDR3: TGTGCCAGCAGCTTAGAGTCCGGGAAGAATGAGCAGTTCTTC.

In this sample, this clonotype turned up many times. This may be a read error, as it is one base from a much larger clone. This sequence joins TRBV6-1 and TRBJ2-7; weak D call: TRBD2 (6 bases). Near its end, the DNA agrees better with TRBJ2-1, so the J call may be wrong. The CDR3 totals 14 residues. CDR1 and CDR2 from the germline V gene are MNHNS and SASEGT. CDR3 protein: CASSAAGLIYEQFF. CDR3 coding DNA: TGTGCCAGCAGTGCCGCGGGACTTATCTACGAGCAGTTCTTC.

The V call is TRBV27, the J call TRBJ2-5, with 8 bases identical to TRBD1. TRBJ2-7 matches the DNA end more closely, so the J call is doubtful. The V gene's germline CDR1 is MNHEY and CDR2 SMNVEV (reference sequence). CDR3 length equals 16 residues. CDR3 sequence reads: CASTLDGTGGKNEQYF. CDR3 DNA: TGTGCCAGCACCTTAGATGGGACAGGAGGAAAAAACGAGCAGTACTTC.

The chain is built from TRBV12-3 or TRBV12-4 and TRBJ2-1, with 9 nucleotides matching TRBD1. Gene TRBJ2-7 matches the end of the DNA better, so the J call may be wrong. The CDR3 runs to 15 residues. The CDR3 bases are TGTGCCAGCAGAGATCAGACAGGGGGCTCCTACGAGCAGTACTTC. It specifies CASRDQTGGSYEQYF.